This entry lists 23 T cell receptor beta chains sequenced from one sample in a study of blood T cell repertoires in COVID-19. Assay: immunoSEQ multiplex PCR; the TCRdb copy retains only in-frame clones and omits some. The sample comprises approximately 170,000 clones, approximately 90% of which are singletons, and roughly 4.5% rests with the top ten. The sequenced material came from peripheral blood. The source of these receptors is a man between 18 and 29 years old with COVID-19, enrolled during active disease.

The chain recombines TRBV28 with TRBJ2-3, with TRBD1 identical over 8 bases. The CDR3 runs 13 residues. CDR1 is MDHEN and CDR2 is SYDVKM in the germline V gene. V was pared by 1 base and J by 7 bases, with 1 base of the junction left unmatched. The CDR3 region is CASSLSGGNTQYF. CDR3 nucleotides: TGTGCCAGCAGTTTATCAGGGGGCAATACGCAGTATTTT.

The chain employs TRBV5-6 and TRBJ2-1; 8 nucleotides align to TRBD2. Germline-derived CDR1 and CDR2 are SGHDT and YYEEEE. This CDR3 comprises 18 residues. With V trimmed by 2 bases and J by 7 bases, 17 bases remained unmatched. CDR3 in DNA: TGTGCCAGCAGCTTTGGGACGGGGGGGTTTCGGCCCAGGAATGAGCAGTTCTTC. Translation gives CASSFGTGGFRPRNEQFF.

On this clone itself: A read error may produce the germline difference seen at one junction end. The rearrangement uses TRBV3-1 (or the pseudogene TRBV3-2) and TRBJ1-4; 7 bases match TRBD1. This CDR3 has 16 amino acids. The germline V gene has CDR1 LGHDT and CDR2 YNNKEL (reference sequence). The CDR3 nucleotides read TGTGCCAGCAGCCAGCCAGGGACAGCGGAGAAGGAAAAACTGCTTTTT. Amino acid sequence: CASSQPGTAEKEKLLF.

The chain joins TRBV19 to TRBJ2-2, with D perhaps TRBD1 (6 bases). With 5 bases removed from V and 3 bases from J, the gap between germline ends came to 16 bases. Germline lookup yields CDR1 LNHDA and CDR2 SQIVND (reference sequence). The CDR3 length is 16 residues. CDR3 protein: CASSPQGPGHTGELFF. As DNA, the CDR3 is TGTGCCAGTAGTCCTCAGGGGCCAGGTCACACCGGGGAGCTGTTTTTT.

The chain joins TRBV27 to TRBJ2-2; a weak D match, TRBD2 (6 bases). The CDR3 contains 13 residues. Per the germline V gene, CDR1 is MNHEY and CDR2 is SMNVEV (reference sequence). V lost 4 bases to trimming and J lost 5 bases, with 8 bases between them. In DNA form, the CDR3 reads TGTGCCAGCAGTTGGGGGACTACCGGGGAGCTGTTTTTT. Protein product: CASSWGTTGELFF.

The CDR3 spells CASSLDRQGDGYTF. CDR3 DNA: TGTGCCAGCAGCTTAGACCGACAGGGAGACGGCTACACCTTC. The rearrangement joins TRBV7-6 to TRBJ1-2; 7 bases are a match to TRBD1. Germline loops: CDR1 SGHVS, CDR2 FNYEAQ. The CDR3 has 14 residues. V shed 1 base, J shed 8 bases, and the junction held 7 bases outside the gene matches.

The CDR3 DNA reads TGCAGCGTTGAAGAGGGCAGGCTCTTGAACACTGAAGCTTTCTTT. Translation: CSVEEGRLLNTEAFF. The V call is TRBV29-1, the J call TRBJ1-1; D is ambiguous. Trimming left V 0 bases short and J 0 bases short, with 11 bases between. CDR1 is SQVTM and CDR2 is ANQGSEA in the germline V gene. CDR3 size: 15 residues.

The chain recombines TRBV28 with TRBJ1-3; D is unclear. Germline CDR1 reads MDHEN; CDR2 reads SYDVKM. The CDR3 is made up of 14 amino acids. V was cut by 2 bases and J by 3 bases, with 8 bases left in between. In DNA form, the CDR3 reads TGTGCCAGCAGTTTAAGGAGGGTTGGAAACACCATATATTTT. Residues: CASSLRRVGNTIYF.

In this sample, this clone turned up once. A read error may produce the germline difference seen at one junction end. The gene calls are TRBV18 and TRBJ1-4; D call uncertain. The CDR3 runs 17 residues. Germline CDR1 and CDR2: KGHSH and LQKENI. CDR3 amino acids: CASSSPRRGTTNEKLLF. The CDR3 DNA is TGTGCCAGCTCATCTCCCCGACGCGGCACAACTAATGAAAAACTGCTTTTT. Looking up the rest from reference TRBV18 and TRBJ1-4 gives the full variable domain: NAGVMQNPRHLVRRRGQEARLRCSPMKGHSHVYWYRQLPEEGLKFMVYLQKENIIDESGMPKERFSAEFPKEGPSILRIQQVVRGDSAAYFCASSSPRRGTTNEKLLFGSGTQLSVL.

This chain uses TRBV19 with TRBJ1-5; the D is unclear. Germline CDR1 and CDR2: LNHDA and SQIVND (reference sequence). The CDR3 spans 15 residues. V was shortened by 3 bases and J by 0 bases, with 9 bases between the two germline ends. CDR3 sequence: CASSMSGDSNQPQHF. The DNA of the CDR3 is TGTGCCAGTAGTATGTCAGGCGATAGCAATCAGCCCCAGCATTTT. The full variable domain, rest sourced from reference TRBV19 and TRBJ1-5, is DGGITQSPKYLFRKEGQNVTLSCEQNLNHDAMYWYRQDPGQGLRLIYYSQIVNDFQKGDIAEGYSVSREKKESFPLTVTSAQKNPTAFYLCASSMSGDSNQPQHFGDGTRLSIL.

V usage is TRBV9 and J usage is TRBJ1-2; D is uncertain. V lost 4 bases and J lost 13, with 5 bases in between. Germline V gives CDR1 SGDLS, CDR2 YYNGEE. The CDR3 runs to 8 residues. CDR3 DNA: TGTGCCAGCAGCCCGAGCACCTTC. This translates into CASSPSTF. The variable domain in full, completed from reference TRBV9 and TRBJ1-2, reads DSGVTQTPKHLITATGQRVTLRCSPRSGDLSVYWYQQSLDQGLQFLIQYYNGEERAKGNILERFSAQQFPDLHSELNLSSLELGDSALYFCASSPSTFGSGTRLTVV.

This sequence joins TRBV27 and TRBJ2-1; 7 bases are shared with TRBD2. J lost 0 bases, V lost 4 bases, and 6 bases had no gene match. The CDR3 runs to 16 residues. Germline V CDR1 and CDR2: MNHEY, SMNVEV (reference sequence). The DNA of the CDR3 is TGTGCCAGCAGTTCCTCAGCGGGGAGCTCCTACAATGAGCAGTTCTTC. This codes for CASSSSAGSSYNEQFF.

The gene calls are TRBV18 and TRBJ1-1; TRBD1 agrees at 8 bases. CDR3 length: 15 amino acids. CDR1 and CDR2 (germline): KGHSH, LQKENI. J gave up 1 base and V 2 bases, and 3 bases lay outside the gene matches. The CDR3 nucleotides are TGTGCCAGCTCACCAGGACAGGGAAGGAACACTGAAGCTTTCTTT. Amino acids: CASSPGQGRNTEAFF.

V and J are TRBV7-8 and TRBJ2-7, with D possibly matching TRBD2 (6 bases). V lost 2 bases to trimming and J lost 3 bases, with 17 bases between them. The germline V gene has CDR1 SGHVS and CDR2 FQNEAQ. This CDR3 is 16 amino acids long. CDR3 protein: CASSLTLSGHLYEQYF. CDR3 nucleotides: TGTGCCAGCAGCTTAACCCTCAGCGGGCACCTCTACGAGCAGTACTTC.

The genes are TRBV5-1 and TRBJ1-1; possibly TRBD1 for D (6 bases). The CDR3 has 15 amino acids. Germline V gene data show CDR1 as SGHRS and CDR2 as YFSETQ. Trimming pared 0 bases from V and 4 bases from J, leaving 13 bases between. The CDR3: CASSLAGGRGTEAFF. The CDR3 coding sequence is TGCGCCAGCAGCTTGGCGGGGGGCCGTGGCACTGAAGCTTTCTTT.

The rearrangement uses TRBV19 and TRBJ2-7, with 10 nucleotides matching TRBD1. This CDR3 region has 14 residues. The junction had 2 bases not matched to a gene; V was cut back by 2 bases and J by 4 bases. Germline V lookup: CDR1 LNHDA, CDR2 SQIVND (reference sequence). Here the CDR3 DNA reads TGTGCCAGTAGTATAACGGGACAGGGGTACGAGCAGTACTTC. Its protein product is CASSITGQGYEQYF.

The genes are TRBV28 and TRBJ1-5, with a tentative D call TRBD1 (5 bases). V was pared by 7 bases and J by 4 bases, with 14 bases between. CDR1 and CDR2 (germline): MDHEN, SYDVKM. The CDR3 is 14 residues long. CDR3 residues: CASNLGGTNQPQHF. In nucleotides, the CDR3 is TGTGCCAGCAACCTCGGAGGGACTAATCAGCCCCAGCATTTT.

In nucleotides, the CDR3 is TGCGCCAGCAGCTCAGACAGGGCCCTGCAGTTCTTC. The encoded protein is CASSSDRALQFF. This sequence joins TRBV5-1 and TRBJ2-1, with TRBD1 identical over 7 bases. This CDR3 is built from 12 residues. Germline CDR1 SGHRS, CDR2 YFSETQ. Germline trimming cut 3 bases from V and 12 bases from J; bases unmatched to any gene: 6.

This clone appeared once. The genes are TRBV11-2 and TRBJ2-7; D perhaps matches TRBD1 (6 bases). CDR1 and CDR2 (germline): SGHAT, FQNNGV. Between the trimmed V and J ends, which lost 8 bases and 3 bases, there was a span of 14 bases. The CDR3 extends over 13 amino acids. CDR3 region: CASLGTSRYEQYF. In DNA, the CDR3 is TGTGCCAGCCTCGGGACATCCCGCTACGAGCAGTACTTC.

The V and J genes are TRBV14 and TRBJ2-7; TRBD1 aligns across 7 bases. Trimming removed 0 bases from V and 5 bases from J; junction bases left unmatched: 19. CDR1 and CDR2 from the germline V gene are SGHDN and FVKESK. The CDR3 extends over 19 amino acids. CDR3 region: CASSQDGGAGRGLRHEQYF. As DNA, the CDR3 is TGTGCCAGCAGCCAAGATGGTGGGGCTGGTAGGGGGCTACGACACGAGCAGTACTTC.

This chain joins TRBV30 and TRBJ2-7; no firm D call. Germline values: CDR1 GTSNPN, CDR2 SVGIG (reference sequence). The CDR3 contains 13 residues. V gave up 5 bases and J gave up 2 bases, with 13 bases separating them. The CDR3 loop reads CAWAADWTYEQYF. For the CDR3, the DNA is TGTGCCTGGGCCGCGGATTGGACCTACGAGCAGTACTTC.

The chain combines TRBV19 with TRBJ2-1, with TRBD1 identical over 7 bases. The germline V gene encodes CDR1 LNHDA and CDR2 SQIVND (reference sequence). The CDR3 is 16 residues long. After removal of 5 bases from V and 4 bases from J, the junction contained 11 bases not matched to a gene. The CDR3 region has the DNA TGTGCCAGTAGTGCTGGACAGGATCCAGGATACAATGAGCAGTTCTTC. This translates into CASSAGQDPGYNEQFF.

The chain carries TRBV29-1 and TRBJ2-1; TRBD1 aligns across 8 bases. CDR1 and CDR2 (germline): SQVTM, ANQGSEA. The V segment lost 7 bases and the J segment 7 bases; nucleotides outside the gene matches: 3. This CDR3 has 11 amino acids. The CDR3 reads CSGGTGNEQFF. In DNA, the CDR3 is TGCAGCGGGGGGACAGGTAATGAGCAGTTCTTC.